A single sample gave rise to the 27 T cell receptor beta chains below, sequenced in a study of blood T cell repertoires in COVID-19. Repertoires were generated with immunoSEQ multiplex PCR, while TCRdb's copy carries only in-frame clones and drops some. The table records about 270,000 clones, approximately 89% of them present only once. Sequencing used PBMCs or T cells enriched from blood (not recorded which). All receptors derive from a young woman who had recovered from COVID-19.

This clone was recorded once. The chain's CDR3 is CASSYLEATYEQYF. The CDR3 DNA reads TGTGCCAGCAGCTATTTGGAGGCGACCTACGAGCAGTACTTC. The chain uses TRBV7-9 and TRBJ2-7, with D maybe TRBD2 (5 bases). V shed 4 bases and J shed 2 bases, with 12 bases lying between them. The CDR3 loop spans 14 amino acids. Germline lookup yields CDR1 SEHNR and CDR2 FQNEAQ (reference sequence).

This clone is a singleton in its sample. The CDR3 here is CASSYDGDTEAFF. DNA of the CDR3: TGTGCCAGCAGTTATGACGGGGACACTGAAGCTTTCTTT. The chain uses TRBV12-3 or TRBV12-4 and TRBJ1-1; D is ambiguous. Deletions cut 4 bases from V and 3 bases from J, with 9 bases between. CDR3 length equals 13 residues.

This clone was detected once. The chain joins TRBV7-3 to TRBJ2-4, with TRBD1 identical over 8 bases. The germline V gene has CDR1 SGHTA and CDR2 FQGTGA. The trim removed 4 bases at V and 4 bases at J, leaving 3 bases unmatched. The CDR3 runs to 14 residues. DNA of the CDR3: TGTGCCAGCAGCTCCGGGACAGGAAAAAACATTCAGTACTTC. This encodes CASSSGTGKNIQYF.

The chain carries TRBV24-1 and TRBJ2-1; TRBD1 agrees at 8 bases. Trimming took 4 bases from V and 5 from J; bases not matched to a gene: 6. The CDR3 spans 15 residues. In germline, CDR1 is KGHDR, CDR2 SFDVKD. The DNA for the CDR3 is TGTGCCACCAGTGACGGCAGGGGGCTCAACAATGAGCAGTTCTTC. Translated: CATSDGRGLNNEQFF.

This rearrangement joins TRBV13 to TRBJ2-7; tentatively, D is TRBD2 (6 bases). Germline values: CDR1 PRHDT, CDR2 FYEKMQ (reference sequence). The CDR3 has 14 amino acids. Trimming cost V 5 bases and J 3 bases, with 14 bases left between them. The CDR3 sequence is CASSPFGSGYEQYF. The CDR3 bases are TGTGCCAGCAGCCCCTTTGGTAGCGGCTACGAGCAGTACTTC.

This clone has a single count. The chain carries TRBV30 and TRBJ1-1, with TRBD1 matching 7 bases. J gave up 2 bases and V 1 base, and 7 bases lay outside the gene matches. The CDR3 loop spans 15 amino acids. The V gene's germline CDR1 is GTSNPN and CDR2 SVGIG (reference sequence). The CDR3 region has the DNA TGTGCCTGGAGTGCCGACGGGACAGTAAACACTGAAGCTTTCTTT. Translating gives CAWSADGTVNTEAFF.

This clone was seen once. This chain uses TRBV3-1 (or the pseudogene TRBV3-2) with TRBJ2-7; 9 bases line up with TRBD2. Germline V lookup: CDR1 LGHDT, CDR2 YNNKEL (reference sequence). The CDR3 sequence is 16 residues long. V shed 4 bases, J shed 5 bases, and the junction held 12 bases outside the gene matches. The CDR3 DNA reads TGTGCCAGCAGCCCGCTCCCGGGACTAGCCCCCGACGAGCAGTACTTC. Residues: CASSPLPGLAPDEQYF.

The chain uses TRBV2 and TRBJ2-7; 10 bases line up with TRBD1. CDR1 is SNHLY, CDR2 FYNNEI, per germline. The CDR3 loop spans 14 amino acids. After removal of 6 bases from V and 4 bases from J, the junction contained 6 bases not matched to a gene. Here the CDR3 reads CASRKWDRGYEQYF. The CDR3 DNA sequence: TGTGCCAGCAGGAAATGGGACAGGGGATACGAGCAGTACTTC.

CDR3 in amino acids: CAWTLQRNTEAFF. Written as DNA, the CDR3 is TGTGCCTGGACCTTACAACGGAACACTGAAGCTTTCTTT. The rearrangement links TRBV30 to TRBJ1-1; D is uncertain. This CDR3 spans 13 amino acids. Germline V CDR1 and CDR2: GTSNPN, SVGIG (reference sequence). Trimming cost V 4 bases and J 1 base, with 10 bases left between them.

This chain links TRBV3-1 (or the pseudogene TRBV3-2) with TRBJ2-1, with 10 bases matching TRBD2. V trimming: 4 bases; J trimming: 4 bases; junction bases outside the gene matches: 7. Germline V gives CDR1 LGHDT, CDR2 YNNKEL (reference sequence). This CDR3 is built from 16 residues. CDR3 sequence reads: CASSPVRLAGYNEQFF. The CDR3 DNA sequence: TGTGCCAGCAGCCCGGTTCGACTAGCGGGTTACAATGAGCAGTTCTTC.

The chain has TRBV27 and TRBJ2-1, with 12 bases that match TRBD2. The CDR3 is made up of 17 amino acids. The germline V gene encodes CDR1 MNHEY and CDR2 SMNVEV (reference sequence). The V and J ends lost 7 bases and 6 bases, in that order; junction bases with no gene match: 13. CDR3 nucleotides: TGTGCCAGCATTCCAGCTTTCAGACTAGCGGGAGTCAATGAGCAGTTCTTC. This encodes CASIPAFRLAGVNEQFF.

This clone was observed once. V is TRBV19 and J is TRBJ2-3; 7 positions agree with TRBD2. Looked up from germline, CDR1 is LNHDA and CDR2 is SQIVND (reference sequence). The V gene end was trimmed by 4 bases and the J gene end by 1 base; junction bases not matched to a gene: 8. The CDR3 spans 16 residues. CDR3 sequence: CASSTGRVRGTDTQYF. In DNA, the CDR3 is TGTGCCAGTAGTACGGGGAGGGTTCGTGGCACAGATACGCAGTATTTT.

This clone was seen a handful of times. The chain couples TRBV5-1 to TRBJ2-7; D is unresolved. Germline assignment: CDR1 SGHRS and CDR2 YFSETQ. This CDR3 has 13 residues. The germline V and J ends were trimmed by 0 bases and 3 bases, with 7 bases remaining between them. CDR3 nucleotide sequence: TGCGCCAGCAGCTTGGGTCTCTACTACGAGCAGTACTTC. Protein product: CASSLGLYYEQYF.

V and J are TRBV2 and TRBJ2-7, with D perhaps matching TRBD2 (6 bases). The germline gives CDR1 SNHLY, CDR2 FYNNEI. This CDR3 spans 14 amino acids. With 4 bases removed from V and 3 bases from J, the gap between germline ends came to 13 bases. The CDR3 loop is CASSGRGPDYEQYF. The CDR3 DNA reads TGTGCCAGCAGTGGGAGGGGCCCCGACTACGAGCAGTACTTC.

This chain uses TRBV19 with TRBJ1-2, with D tentatively TRBD1 (6 bases). Trimming removed 7 bases from V and 5 bases from J, with 17 bases in between. Per the germline V gene, CDR1 is LNHDA and CDR2 is SQIVND (reference sequence). This CDR3 has 14 residues. The CDR3 bases are TGTGCCAGTATTGGCTTGGACAGCCAGTATGGCTACACCTTC. Protein: CASIGLDSQYGYTF.

V is TRBV6-1 and J is TRBJ1-2; 7 bases map to TRBD1. The germline CDR1 and CDR2 sequences are MNHNS and SASEGT. The CDR3 extends over 14 amino acids. The junction had 6 bases not matched to a gene; V was cut back by 2 bases and J by 6 bases. The CDR3 coding sequence is TGTGCCAGCAGTGAAAACGTAGGGACAGATGGCTACACCTTC. This sequence encodes CASSENVGTDGYTF.

The chain recombines TRBV19 with TRBJ1-2; D unclear. Germline V lookup: CDR1 LNHDA, CDR2 SQIVND (reference sequence). V lost 4 bases to trimming and J lost 3 bases, with 9 bases between them. This CDR3 is 13 amino acids long. CDR3 in amino acids: CASSTPSDYGYTF. CDR3 nucleotides: TGTGCCAGTAGTACCCCGTCCGACTATGGCTACACCTTC.

The chain employs TRBV7-2 and TRBJ2-7, with a possible D match to TRBD1 (5 bases). Trimming removed 1 base at V and 3 bases at J, with 13 bases between. The CDR3 extends over 15 amino acids. In germline, CDR1 is SGHTA, CDR2 FQGNSA. CDR3 amino acids: CASSLVGRVGYEQYF. In nucleotides, the CDR3 is TGTGCCAGCAGCTTAGTCGGCAGGGTAGGCTACGAGCAGTACTTC.

V usage is TRBV27 and J usage is TRBJ2-3, with TRBD1 identical over 9 bases. There are 14 residues in the CDR3. The V gene's germline CDR1 is MNHEY and CDR2 SMNVEV (reference sequence). Trimming took 5 bases from V and 2 from J; bases not matched to a gene: 2. For the CDR3, the DNA is TGTGCCAGCAGTACAGGGGGCTACACAGATACGCAGTATTTT. It encodes CASSTGGYTDTQYF.

This clone was detected a few times. The J gene is TRBJ2-7, the V gene TRBV7-9; D is perhaps TRBD2 (5 bases). Germline lookup yields CDR1 SEHNR and CDR2 FQNEAQ (reference sequence). The V and J ends lost 5 bases and 2 bases respectively, with 16 bases between them. The length of the CDR3 is 15 residues. CDR3 nucleotide sequence: TGTGCCAGCAGCCCCCGGGAAGGTCAGACCTACGAGCAGTACTTC. Its protein is CASSPREGQTYEQYF.

This chain connects TRBV12-3 or TRBV12-4 to TRBJ2-1; D is perhaps TRBD1 (6 bases). Trimming took 6 bases from V and 14 from J, leaving 17 bases between them. The CDR3 is 12 amino acids. DNA of the CDR3: TGTGCCAGCAGCCCTCCCGGGACACCGGAGTTCTTC. This gives the protein CASSPPGTPEFF.

In this sample, this clone turned up a few times. The gene calls are TRBV27 and TRBJ1-6, with a possible D match to TRBD1 (6 bases). Germline assignment: CDR1 MNHEY and CDR2 SMNVEV (reference sequence). V lost 3 bases to trimming and J lost 10 bases, with 22 bases between them. The CDR3 length is 17 residues. Here the CDR3 DNA reads TGTGCCAGCAGTTTCCAACAGGGTATTGGGGGGGGATCACCCCTCCACTTT. Translated, it gives CASSFQQGIGGGSPLHF.

The V gene is TRBV4-1, the J gene TRBJ1-1; 11 nucleotides match TRBD1. Germline loops: CDR1 MGHRA, CDR2 YSYEKL. V lost 0 bases, J lost 3 bases, and 9 bases stayed unmatched. The CDR3 runs 18 residues. CDR3 protein: CASSQEGQGAAGDTEAFF. In DNA form, the CDR3 reads TGCGCCAGCAGCCAAGAAGGACAGGGGGCGGCGGGGGACACTGAAGCTTTCTTT.

The chain couples TRBV4-1 to TRBJ1-2; D may be TRBD1 (5 bases). Between the trimmed V and J ends, which lost 3 bases and 7 bases, there was a span of 15 bases. The CDR3 is 14 amino acids. Germline CDR1 MGHRA, CDR2 YSYEKL. The CDR3 DNA is TGCGCCAGCAGCCAGAGGTCAGGGAAAGTTGGCTACACCTTC. Translating gives CASSQRSGKVGYTF.

The genes are TRBV5-4 and TRBJ1-2; D is unresolved. Germline CDR1 and CDR2: SGHNT and YYREEE (reference sequence). V was trimmed by 0 bases and J by 2 bases, leaving 11 bases between them. This CDR3 has 15 residues. CDR3: CASSLDGRINYGYTF. CDR3 coding DNA: TGTGCCAGCAGCTTGGATGGGAGAATAAACTATGGCTACACCTTC.

J is TRBJ1-1 and V is TRBV7-2; TRBD1 is a possible D gene (6 bases). The CDR3 extends over 16 amino acids. The V and J ends lost 8 bases and 5 bases respectively, with 24 bases between them. Germline loops: CDR1 SGHTA, CDR2 FQGNSA. The CDR3 loop is CASGLLGTPAGTEAFF. Written as DNA, the CDR3 is TGTGCCAGCGGGCTACTAGGGACACCTGCCGGGACTGAAGCTTTCTTT. Using reference TRBV7-2 and TRBJ1-1 for the parts outside the CDR3, the full variable domain is GAGVSQSPSNKVTEKGKDVELRCDPISGHTALYWYRQSLGQGLEFLIYFQGNSAPDKSGLPSDRFSAERTGGSVSTLTIQRTQQEDSAVYLCASGLLGTPAGTEAFFGQGTRLTVV.

This chain connects TRBV13 to TRBJ2-1, with D possibly being TRBD2 (6 bases). This CDR3 is built from 15 residues. The V gene's germline CDR1 is PRHDT and CDR2 FYEKMQ (reference sequence). The V end lost 1 base, the J end lost 0 bases, and 7 bases lay between the germline ends. This CDR3 is CASSLVGSSYNEQFF. DNA of the CDR3: TGTGCCAGCAGCTTAGTCGGGAGCTCCTACAATGAGCAGTTCTTC.